These T cell receptor beta chains were read from a single sample in a study of CD8+ T cells in alopecia areata. The data were produced by immunoSEQ multiplex PCR, yet TCRdb's version contains in-frame clones alone and is incomplete. The data show 95,000 to 120,000 clones, with 55% to 60% seen just once and approximately 3.1% held by the top ten. The source material was CD4+ T cells sorted from blood, sampled at week 24, from a patient treated with tofacitinib. All receptors come from a human donor with alopecia areata. The conserved cysteine and the conserved F or W are not part of the CDR3 here. Fields, in order: clone size, D gene, V gene, CDR3 protein. A D gene is named only where the DNA matches it firmly. A row's size may be missing; if present it is once, few, many or a size class.

NA	TRBD1	TRBV29-1	SGRQGAGEAF
few	NA	TRBV30	AFSGPGGNEQF
NA	NA	TRBV29-1	SVDSGDTQY
once	NA	TRBV4-3	ASSQESPATQY
NA	NA	TRBV7-9	ASSRITGLGTGELF
NA	TRBD2	TRBV2	ASSGLAGNEQF
NA	NA	TRBV2	ASSEGESRQY
NA	NA	TRBV6-5	ASSGVYNEQF
NA	NA	TRBV7-2	ASSPMTRNVETQY
NA	NA	TRBV30	AWSVGGSGNTIY
NA	NA	TRBV7-9	ASSLGTNGYT
NA	TRBD2	TRBV7-2	ASSFGLAGGQQY
NA	TRBD1	TRBV7-2	ASSKGQGHNSPLH
few	NA	TRBV10-3	AISDGGLNQPQH
NA	NA	TRBV5-4	ASSLFSGANVLT
NA	NA	TRBV9	ASSPDVEAF
few	TRBD2	TRBV10-3	AISLAGISYEQY
NA	NA	TRBV2	ASSSDGSGNTIY
few	NA	TRBV7-8	ASSYNFQGTEQF
NA	NA	TRBV7-9	ASSTDTYQPQH
few	TRBD1	TRBV4-2	ASSQEGTGTGEQF
NA	TRBD2	TRBV19	ASTPGGHSQETQY
NA	TRBD1	TRBV27	ASSRKGQGRGTDTQY
NA	NA	TRBV5-6	ASSPSLRDNT
NA	NA	TRBV30	AWRPQGTYGYT
few	NA	TRBV19	ASSTITSTF
NA	TRBD2	TRBV9	ASSVGPSGFTDTQY
NA	NA	TRBV29-1	SVERRQTQY
NA	NA	TRBV7-9	ASSSGGTEAF
NA	NA	TRBV6-6	ASSYSSGTPYGYT
NA	TRBD2	TRBV9	ASSPGLDSYNEQF
NA	NA	TRBV15	ATSRYQETGIYGYT
few	NA	TRBV19	ASSIERDIQY
few	NA	TRBV15	ATRRANGYT
NA	TRBD1	TRBV7-2	ASSHSPGGDGNEQF
few	NA	TRBV9	ASSVARGLATGELF
NA	TRBD1	TRBV5-4	ASSLSGTVDEQY
NA	NA	TRBV18	ASSPRRGDYGYT
NA	TRBD2	TRBV4-3	ASSHGLAGGGTTDTQY
few	TRBD2	TRBV5-1	ASSSTSGGDTQY
few	NA	TRBV29-1	SVVWGLGSYEQY
NA	NA	TRBV11-3	ASSSRLADTQY
NA	NA	TRBV5-1	ASSSGANTEAF
NA	NA	TRBV6-5	ASTEGYGYT
NA	TRBD1	TRBV30	AWRSRDRPVSNTGELF